This entry concerns a single TCR beta chain. Germline V CDR1 and CDR2: SGHDN, FVKESK. The CDR3 is 16 amino acids. Between the trimmed V and J ends, which lost 1 base and 0 bases, there was a span of 10 bases. These data originate in a study of monozygotic twins with cystic fibrosis. TCRdb's table, derived via immunoSEQ multiplex PCR, lists solely in-frame clones and lacks some. Altogether 8,500 to 14,000 clones are present, approximately 97% being singletons, with the ten largest covering around 0.9%. Sequences were obtained from blood. The TCR sequence derives from a boy aged 10-17 years with cystic fibrosis. The chain carries TRBV14 and TRBJ1-5; D remains ambiguous. The CDR3 DNA reads TGTGCCAGCAGCCAAGTACCTCGGGGTAGCAATCAGCCCCAGCATTTT. Its protein is CASSQVPRGSNQPQHF.